This T cell receptor beta chain was sequenced for a study of T cell changes during pregnancy in multiple sclerosis. The germline V gene has CDR1 ENHRY and CDR2 SYGVKD. The CDR3 is made up of 14 amino acids. The junction had 3 bases not matched to a gene; V was cut back by 5 bases and J by 0 bases. Assay: immunoSEQ multiplex PCR; the TCRdb copy retains only in-frame clones and omits some. The data contain about 73,000 clones, almost 90% of them singletons. This TCR derives from a female donor in good health, enrolled as a control in a pregnancy study. The sequencing here drew on peripheral blood, taken after pregnancy. V and J are TRBV10-3 and TRBJ1-2; 7 bases agree with TRBD1. In DNA, the CDR3 is TGTGCCATCAGTTGGGACAGCCCTAACTATGGCTACACCTTC. Translating gives CAISWDSPNYGYTF.